Sequencing of this TCR beta chain was carried out in a study of tumor-infiltrating lymphocytes in primary liver carcinoma. The CDR3 spans 14 residues. In germline, CDR1 is SGHAT, CDR2 FQNNGV. RNA was extracted from whole blood without cell sorting, alongside germline DNA. Using a constant-region primer together with ProtoScript II reverse transcriptase, TCR beta cDNA was made from 500 ng of total RNA. Researchers made the TCR beta libraries by running three nested multiplex PCR rounds with slightly modified ARM-PCR. For around 10 cycles apiece, the opening two PCR rounds ran with TRBV1-TRBV30 forward primers and a C-beta reverse primer. TCRdb re-called the multiplex PCR reads through MiXCR, storing one row per CDR3 protein. The table includes more than 150,000 distinct CDR3 sequences, 50% to 75% detected once. Concerning this clonotype itself: At one of its ends the junction is not consistent with the germline gene, which may arise from a read error.

Material for sequencing was peripheral blood. This receptor was identified in a man aged 40-50 years with primary liver carcinoma and hepatitis B virus infection. The chain links TRBV11-2 to TRBJ1-2; D gene ambiguous. The CDR3, as DNA: TGTGACAGCAACGCCTCGGTTGCTAACTATGGCTACACCTTC. It translates to CDSNASVANYGYTF. The whole variable domain, remainder taken from reference TRBV11-2 and TRBJ1-2, is EAGVAQSPRYKIIEKRQSVAFWCNPISGHATLYWYQQILGQGPKLLIQFQNNGVVDDSQLPKDRFSAERLKGVDSTLKIQPAKLEDSAVYLCDSNASVANYGYTFGSGTRLTVV.